This section outlines one T cell receptor beta chain sequence together with its context. Antigen: not known. Germline CDR1 MNHEY, CDR2 SMNVEV (reference sequence). Losses at the gene ends were 3 bases for V and 7 bases for J; bases not matched to a gene: 5. CDR3 size: 15 residues. Generated by immunoSEQ multiplex PCR, the TCRdb table keeps only in-frame clones and is missing some. The top ten hold about 0.62% of the sample, which has 85,000 to 130,000 clones, over 90% seen once. This entry is derived from a study of siplizumab effects on memory and regulatory T cells. Study outcomes and limitations: Unstimulated subsets contained matches for only a minor fraction of alloreactive clones. Naive T cells seemed more diverse than memory cells and seemed major alloresponse contributors.

This sequence originates from a human donor in good health. The chain links TRBV27 to TRBJ2-1, with 11 bases lining up with TRBD1. Input material: Tregs sorted from blood. CDR3 region: CASSFLGQGVNEQFF. The CDR3 DNA reads as TGTGCCAGCAGTTTTCTGGGACAGGGGGTTAATGAGCAGTTCTTC.